The 20 T cell receptor beta chains in this list originate from one sample, sequenced in a study of blood T cells in healthy people across ages. A second PCR, run for roughly 7 to 12 cycles, used a sample-barcoded 5' primer plus a J-beta primer mix. MiXCR was run by TCRdb on the 5' RACE reads, yielding one entry per CDR3 protein. This table holds around 1,800,000 distinct CDR3 sequences, 30% to 40% found once. Specimen: blood. Receptor source: a human donor in good health.

The rearrangement joins TRBV20-1 to TRBJ2-1; 8 bases agree with TRBD1. The CDR3 totals 17 residues. Germline lookup yields CDR1 DFQATT and CDR2 SNEGSKA (reference sequence). The junction had 13 bases not matched to a gene; V was cut back by 1 base and J by 5 bases. CDR3 sequence reads: CSARATGAGTGNNEQFF. The CDR3 DNA is TGCAGTGCTAGAGCGACGGGCGCTGGGACAGGCAACAATGAGCAGTTCTTC.

This chain joins TRBV12-3 or TRBV12-4 and TRBJ2-7; TRBD1 matches at 8 bases. The CDR3 totals 16 residues. J gave up 3 bases and V 5 bases, and 12 bases lay outside the gene matches. The chain's CDR3 is CASSMPSRQGNYEQYF. As DNA, the CDR3 is TGTGCCAGCAGTATGCCTTCCAGACAGGGGAACTACGAGCAGTACTTC.

This rearrangement joins TRBV5-1 to TRBJ2-7; D assignment may be TRBD1 or TRBD2 (5 bases each). Near its end, the DNA agrees better with TRBJ2-5, so the J call may be wrong. This CDR3 is built from 15 residues. Germline V gene sequence: CDR1 SGHRS, CDR2 YFSETQ. CDR3 bases: TGCGCCAGCAGCTTAGACGGGGACCTATACGGGACCCAGTACTTC. Its translation is CASSLDGDLYGTQYF.

This rearrangement joins TRBV18 to TRBJ2-7, with 8 bases identical to TRBD1. The CDR3 covers 15 residues. V was pared by 2 bases and J by 6 bases, with 9 bases of the junction left unmatched. From germline, CDR1 is KGHSH and CDR2 LQKENI. This CDR3 is CASSPTGTGYFEQYF. The CDR3 nucleotides read TGTGCCAGCTCACCAACCGGGACAGGTTATTTCGAGCAGTACTTC.

This rearrangement joins TRBV27 to TRBJ1-1; TRBD1 agrees at 8 bases. Trimming removed 7 bases from V and 4 bases from J; junction bases left unmatched: 5. The CDR3 contains 13 residues. Germline CDR1 reads MNHEY; CDR2 reads SMNVEV (reference sequence). CDR3 sequence: CASKRTGFTEAFF. The CDR3 nucleotides read TGTGCCAGCAAGCGGACAGGGTTCACTGAAGCTTTCTTT.

The genes are TRBV6-4 and TRBJ1-1; D ambiguous. V dropped 5 bases and J dropped 0 bases, with 16 bases sitting between them. Looked up from germline, CDR1 is MRHNA and CDR2 is SNTAGT. This CDR3 has 16 amino acids. CDR3 coding DNA: TGTGCCAGCAGTAGTGTCCCCCCCTGGGTGAACACTGAAGCTTTCTTT. This encodes CASSSVPPWVNTEAFF.

V usage is TRBV5-1 and J usage is TRBJ1-4; D gene unclear. The CDR3 is 15 amino acids. The germline V and J ends were trimmed by 3 bases and 7 bases, with 16 bases remaining between them. Germline V gene lookup returns CDR1 SGHRS and CDR2 YFSETQ. CDR3 sequence reads: CASSSDSLGGEKLFF. The CDR3 DNA reads TGCGCCAGCAGCTCCGACTCCCTGGGCGGTGAAAAACTGTTTTTT.

On this clonotype: One end of the junction is discordant with germline, which a read error may explain. The chain links TRBV7-2 to TRBJ1-2; D remains unclear. The CDR3 extends over 14 amino acids. Germline loops: CDR1 SGHTA, CDR2 FQGNSA. CDR3 sequence: CASRLGSNGNGYTF. DNA of the CDR3: TGTGCCAGCCGCTTAGGGTCGAATGGGAATGGCTACACCTTC.

The V and J genes are TRBV15 and TRBJ1-2; TRBD1 matches 9 bases. The V and J ends lost 2 bases and 3 bases, in that order; junction bases with no gene match: 4. The CDR3 has 15 amino acids. Germline loops: CDR1 LNHNV, CDR2 YYDKDF (reference sequence). This chain's CDR3 is CATSRLWTGDYGYTF. The CDR3 DNA sequence: TGTGCCACCAGCAGACTATGGACAGGGGACTATGGCTACACCTTC.

This chain joins TRBV12-3 or TRBV12-4 and TRBJ2-4, with D possibly TRBD1 on 6 matching bases. Trimming took 4 bases from V and 0 from J, leaving 13 bases between them. The CDR3 contains 16 residues. The CDR3 DNA reads TGTGCCAGCAGTTCCGGACAGCTTCTAGCCAAAAACATTCAGTACTTC. It is translated as CASSSGQLLAKNIQYF.

This clonotype was detected a few times. This chain connects TRBV24-1 to TRBJ2-6; TRBD1 agrees at 11 bases. CDR1 KGHDR and CDR2 SFDVKD come from the germline V gene. There are 18 residues in the CDR3. V trimming: 3 bases; J trimming: 3 bases; junction bases outside the gene matches: 6. CDR3 protein: CATSDAGTGGRGANVLTF. The CDR3 bases are TGTGCCACCAGTGATGCCGGGACAGGGGGACGTGGGGCCAACGTCCTGACTTTC.

The chain couples TRBV10-3 to TRBJ2-4; D gene uncertain. Matching the DNA end better, TRBJ2-7 makes the J call doubtful. CDR1 is ENHRY and CDR2 is SYGVKD in the germline V gene. This CDR3 has 14 amino acids. CDR3 residues: CAISEGRKTYEQYF. DNA of the CDR3: TGTGCCATCAGTGAAGGCAGGAAAACCTACGAGCAGTACTTC.

This clonotype occurred a few times. The V call is TRBV20-1, the J call TRBJ2-1; TRBD2 might be the D (6 bases). This CDR3 region has 15 residues. Germline V gene data show CDR1 as DFQATT and CDR2 as SNEGSKA (reference sequence). DNA for the CDR3: TGCAGCGGTTTGGAACGGGGGAGCTCCTACAATGAGCAGTTCTTC. Protein: CSGLERGSSYNEQFF.

The V call is TRBV4-2, the J call TRBJ2-7; D is perhaps TRBD1 or TRBD2 (5 bases each). The germline gives CDR1 LGHNA, CDR2 YNFKEQ. V was shortened by 0 bases and J by 12 bases, with 12 bases between the two germline ends. This CDR3 is built from 12 residues. The CDR3 region is CASSQDEGLTYF. The CDR3 coding sequence is TGTGCCAGCAGCCAAGACGAGGGGCTAACGTACTTC.

The chain couples TRBV6-6 to TRBJ2-1, with 9 bases aligning to TRBD1. In germline, CDR1 is MNHNY, CDR2 SVGAGI (reference sequence). V shed 2 bases and J 12 bases; nucleotides not matched to a gene: 14. CDR3 length equals 16 residues. CDR3 sequence reads: CASSYGGTGTGTGQFF. The DNA of the CDR3 is TGTGCCAGCAGTTACGGCGGGACAGGGACCGGGACGGGGCAGTTCTTC.

The chain employs TRBV24-1 and TRBJ2-2, with 11 bases aligning to TRBD1. The CDR3 loop spans 17 amino acids. The junction had 8 bases not matched to a gene; V was cut back by 5 bases and J by 4 bases. Per the germline V gene, CDR1 is KGHDR and CDR2 is SFDVKD. The CDR3 DNA reads as TGTGCCACCAGTGCCAGAGAGGACAGGGGGCGCACCGGGGAGCTGTTTTTT. Encoded protein: CATSAREDRGRTGELFF.

This rearrangement joins TRBV7-9 to TRBJ2-7, with 9 positions matching TRBD1. Germline lookup yields CDR1 SEHNR and CDR2 FQNEAQ (reference sequence). The CDR3 has 20 amino acids. Losses at the gene ends were 2 bases for V and 2 bases for J; bases not matched to a gene: 19. The CDR3 sequence is CASSLFNGTGSPIHTYEQYF. The DNA of the CDR3 is TGTGCCAGCAGCTTATTCAACGGGACAGGGTCCCCGATCCATACCTACGAGCAGTACTTC.

The chain employs TRBV6-5 and TRBJ2-7, with 7 nucleotides matching TRBD2. The ends lost 2 bases at V and 2 bases at J; junction bases unmatched: 3. Looked up from germline, CDR1 is MNHEY and CDR2 is SVGAGI. The CDR3 extends over 14 amino acids. The CDR3 region is CASSYTGGTYEQYF. Here the CDR3 DNA reads TGTGCCAGCAGTTACACGGGGGGAACCTACGAGCAGTACTTC.

This clonotype was recorded a few times. This chain joins TRBV20-1 and TRBJ2-7, with a tentative D call TRBD1 (5 bases). The end of the DNA fits TRBJ2-5 better, so the J call may be wrong. Looked up from germline, CDR1 is DFQATT and CDR2 is SNEGSKA (reference sequence). This CDR3 is 15 amino acids long. CDR3 sequence: CSATRGPIKGETQYF. For the CDR3, the DNA is TGCAGTGCTACTAGGGGTCCAATCAAGGGAGAGACCCAGTACTTC.

This clonotype was seen only a few times. The chain uses TRBV4-3 and TRBJ1-4, with 8 bases fitting TRBD1. The V and J ends lost 1 base and 4 bases, in that order; junction bases with no gene match: 5. Looked up from germline, CDR1 is LGHNA and CDR2 is YSLEER. There are 16 residues in the CDR3. CDR3 nucleotide sequence: TGCGCCAGCAGCCAAGGCTGGGGACAGGATAATGAAAAACTGTTTTTT. Translation: CASSQGWGQDNEKLFF.